This record covers a single T cell receptor beta chain. This entry belongs to a study of glioma-infiltrating T cells after dendritic cell vaccination. Study-wide background: Monocyte-derived dendritic cells, cultured less than 9 days with IL-4 and GM-CSF, were pulsed with autologous tumor lysate.

Up to 2 ug genomic DNA was used for TCRB CDR3 amplification. Assay: immunoSEQ multiplex PCR; the TCRdb copy retains only in-frame clones and omits some. The sample has about 82,000 clones, around nine tenths seen once. The TCR comes from a human donor with glioblastoma. The sequences come from blood, collected before dendritic cell vaccination.

This chain's CDR3 is CASSKGPDRGTEAFF. For the CDR3, the DNA is TGCGCCAGCAGCAAGGGCCCTGATCGAGGGACTGAAGCTTTCTTT. The chain uses TRBV5-1 and TRBJ1-1; D call uncertain. The length of the CDR3 is 15 residues. Germline V gene lookup returns CDR1 SGHRS and CDR2 YFSETQ. Trimming stripped 4 bases from V and 5 bases from J, with 18 bases between.